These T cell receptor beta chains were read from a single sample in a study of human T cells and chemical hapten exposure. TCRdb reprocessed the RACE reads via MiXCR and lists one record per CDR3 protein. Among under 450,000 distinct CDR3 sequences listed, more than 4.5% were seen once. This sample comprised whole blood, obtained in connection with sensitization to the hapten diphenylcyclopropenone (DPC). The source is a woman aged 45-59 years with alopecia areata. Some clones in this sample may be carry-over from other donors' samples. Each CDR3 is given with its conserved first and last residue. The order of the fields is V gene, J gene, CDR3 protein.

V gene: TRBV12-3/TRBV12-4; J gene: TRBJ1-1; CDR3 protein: CASSLSQGATYTEAFF
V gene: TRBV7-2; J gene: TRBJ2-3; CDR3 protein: CASSIGLAGATDTQYF
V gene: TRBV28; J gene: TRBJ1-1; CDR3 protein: CASSLLRVGTEAFF
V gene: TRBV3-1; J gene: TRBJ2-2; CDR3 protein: CASSQVRVNTGELFF
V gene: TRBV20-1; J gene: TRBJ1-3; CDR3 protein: CSARDFRSSGNTIYF
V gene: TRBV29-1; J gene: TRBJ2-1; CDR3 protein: CSVENYNEQFF
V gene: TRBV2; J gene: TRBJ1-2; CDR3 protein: CASSDDRERGYTF
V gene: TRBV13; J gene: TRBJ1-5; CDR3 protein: CASSQGQGVRPQHF
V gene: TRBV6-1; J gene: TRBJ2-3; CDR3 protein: CASRPSAGGPGTQYF
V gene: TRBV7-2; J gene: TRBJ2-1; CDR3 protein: CASSKTGTSVTLYNEQFF
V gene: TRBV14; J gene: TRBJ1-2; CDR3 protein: CASSQTLNYGYTF
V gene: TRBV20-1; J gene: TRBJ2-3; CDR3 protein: CSAGSNRVDTQYF
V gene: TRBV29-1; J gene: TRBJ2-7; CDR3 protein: CSVEEGPRGYF
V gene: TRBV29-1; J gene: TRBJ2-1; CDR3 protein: CSTPGGGLSQFF
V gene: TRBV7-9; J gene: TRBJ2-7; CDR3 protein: CASSPKDAVEQYF
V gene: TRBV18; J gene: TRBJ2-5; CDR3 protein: CASSRGAQETQYF
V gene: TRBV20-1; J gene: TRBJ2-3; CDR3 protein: CSARLAERDTQYF